This TCR beta chain was captured by sequencing in a study of OX40 agonist ivuxolimab in advanced cancers. Notes on this clone: As yet, its antigen is unknown.

Per the germline V gene, CDR1 is MDHEN and CDR2 is SYDVKM. The CDR3 extends over 15 amino acids. Trimming pared 3 bases from V and 7 bases from J, leaving 13 bases between. Sequenced by immunoSEQ multiplex PCR; TCRdb stores in-frame clones only, minus some. The sample lists roughly 86,000 clones, around 90% occurring once. The study's findings and limits: In a subset of nonresponders, normalized T-cell clonal expansion was also low.

The sample was CD4+ or CD8+ T cells sorted from blood, taken in a trial of the OX40 agonist ivuxolimab. This sequence joins TRBV28 and TRBJ1-6, with a tentative D call TRBD1 (6 bases). This sequence originates from an adult with an advanced solid tumor such as melanoma, head and neck, liver or kidney cancer. CDR3 loop: CASSFVRGGNSPLHF. The CDR3 DNA sequence: TGTGCCAGCAGTTTTGTCAGGGGTGGGAATTCACCCCTCCACTTT.